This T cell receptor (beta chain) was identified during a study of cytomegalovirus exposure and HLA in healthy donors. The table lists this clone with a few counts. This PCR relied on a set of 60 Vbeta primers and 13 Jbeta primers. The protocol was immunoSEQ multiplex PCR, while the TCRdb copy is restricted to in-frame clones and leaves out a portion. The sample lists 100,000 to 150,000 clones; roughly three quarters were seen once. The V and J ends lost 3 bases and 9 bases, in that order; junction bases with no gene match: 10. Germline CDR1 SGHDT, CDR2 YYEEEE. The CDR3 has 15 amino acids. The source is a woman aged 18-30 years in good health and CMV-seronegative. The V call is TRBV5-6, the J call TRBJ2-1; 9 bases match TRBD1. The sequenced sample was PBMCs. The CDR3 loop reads CASSWADRGYREQFF. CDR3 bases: TGTGCCAGCAGCTGGGCGGACAGGGGATATCGTGAGCAGTTCTTC.